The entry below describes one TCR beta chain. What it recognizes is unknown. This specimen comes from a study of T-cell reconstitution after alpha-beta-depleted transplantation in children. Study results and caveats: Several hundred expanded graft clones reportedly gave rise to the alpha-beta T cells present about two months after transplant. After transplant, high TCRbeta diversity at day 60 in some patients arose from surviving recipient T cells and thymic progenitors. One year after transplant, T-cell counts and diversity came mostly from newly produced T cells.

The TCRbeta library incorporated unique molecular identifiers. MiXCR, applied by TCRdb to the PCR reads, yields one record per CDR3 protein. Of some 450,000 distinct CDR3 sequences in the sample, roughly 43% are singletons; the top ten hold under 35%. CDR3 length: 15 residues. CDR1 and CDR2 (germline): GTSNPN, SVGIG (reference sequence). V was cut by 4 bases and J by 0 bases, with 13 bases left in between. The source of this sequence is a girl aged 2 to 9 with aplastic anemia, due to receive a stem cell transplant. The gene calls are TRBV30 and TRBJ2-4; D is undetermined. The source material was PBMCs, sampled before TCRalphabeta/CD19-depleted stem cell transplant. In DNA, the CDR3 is TGTGCCTGGACATCGGGCCTGTTAGCCAAAAACATTCAGTACTTC. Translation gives CAWTSGLLAKNIQYF.